This T cell receptor (beta chain) came from a study of cytomegalovirus exposure and HLA in healthy donors. Study at large: Out of 398 genotyped donors, roughly 78% belonged to the Caucasian-associated ancestry cluster. Whole-study results and caveats: Reports state that TCR beta sequences accurately predicted most subjects' HLA-A and HLA-B alleles.

Both 60 Vbeta primers and 13 Jbeta primers went into the PCR. The repertoire was sequenced with immunoSEQ multiplex PCR; TCRdb's copy has only in-frame clones and lacks some. Of some 170,000 clones listed, about 75% are singletons. This clone was seen only a few times. The antigen is unknown. Despite likely unrecorded immune exposures, the donors were nominally healthy at the time of sampling. The CDR3 contains 14 residues. Germline V lookup: CDR1 SQVTM, CDR2 ANQGSEA. V was pared by 4 bases and J by 6 bases, with 16 bases between. Material: PBMCs. J is TRBJ2-1 and V is TRBV29-1, with TRBD1 as a possible D gene (6 bases). The source is a man aged 18 to 29 in good health and CMV-seropositive. CDR3 residues: CSVGSRVGGNEQFF. The CDR3 region has the DNA TGCAGCGTTGGGAGCAGGGTAGGGGGCAATGAGCAGTTCTTC.